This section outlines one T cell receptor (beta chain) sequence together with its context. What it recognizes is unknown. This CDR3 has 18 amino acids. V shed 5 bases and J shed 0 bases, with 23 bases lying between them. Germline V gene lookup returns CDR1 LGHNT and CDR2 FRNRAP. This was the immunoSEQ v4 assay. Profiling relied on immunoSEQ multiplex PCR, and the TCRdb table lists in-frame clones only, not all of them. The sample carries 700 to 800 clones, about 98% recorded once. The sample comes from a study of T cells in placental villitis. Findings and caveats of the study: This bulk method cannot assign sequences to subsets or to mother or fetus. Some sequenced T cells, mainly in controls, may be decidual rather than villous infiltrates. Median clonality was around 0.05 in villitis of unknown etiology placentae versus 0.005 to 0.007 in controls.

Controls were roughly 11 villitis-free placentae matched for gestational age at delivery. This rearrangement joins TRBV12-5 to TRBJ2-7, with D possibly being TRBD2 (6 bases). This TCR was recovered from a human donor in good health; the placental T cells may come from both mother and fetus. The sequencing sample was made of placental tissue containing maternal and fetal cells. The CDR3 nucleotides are TGTGCTAGTGGTCCTGCGGTTTCGGAGGGGAGTCACTCCTACGAGCAGTACTTC. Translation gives CASGPAVSEGSHSYEQYF.